Presented here are 12 T cell receptor beta chains from one specimen sequenced in a study of radiotherapy plus CTLA-4 blockade in lung cancer (dated by TCRdb to about 2018). Libraries were made using the immunoSEQ multiplex PCR assay. The table comes from immuneACCESS by way of TCRdb, which keeps in-frame sequences with V and J called. Part of the clones is missing from these tables; in studies checked, under half for an unresolved V gene and the rest for unknown reasons. The sample includes more than 30,000 clones, with 70% observed a single time. The ten largest account for 3% to 5% of the sample. Sequencing used peripheral blood, obtained from a patient treated with radiotherapy plus ipilimumab. Source of these receptors: a human donor with non-small cell lung cancer who had stable disease on radiotherapy plus ipilimumab.

This chain joins TRBV5-5 and TRBJ2-2; no definite D call. The CDR3 contains 15 residues. Germline V lookup: CDR1 SGHKS, CDR2 YYEKEE (reference sequence). The V end lost 1 base, the J end lost 1 base, and 8 bases lay between the germline ends. CDR3 sequence (DNA): TGTGCCAGCAGCTTGAAGGCTCGGAACACCGGGGAGCTGTTTTTT. Translation gives CASSLKARNTGELFF.

The rearrangement joins TRBV5-1 to TRBJ2-3, with TRBD2 matching 7 bases. The CDR3 is 15 amino acids. The V gene end was trimmed by 3 bases and the J gene end by 4 bases; junction bases not matched to a gene: 8. The V gene's germline CDR1 is SGHRS and CDR2 YFSETQ. The chain's CDR3 is CASSSLAGASDTQYF. The CDR3 nucleotides are TGCGCCAGCAGCTCCCTCGCGGGAGCATCAGATACGCAGTATTTT.

This clone was found once. This chain joins TRBV18 and TRBJ1-5; 7 nucleotides line up with TRBD1. V lost 6 bases, J lost 7 bases, and 9 bases stayed unmatched. Germline loops: CDR1 KGHSH, CDR2 LQKENI. The CDR3 spans 14 residues. CDR3 bases: TGTGCCAGCTCGTCCGCGGGACAGTGGCAGCCCCAGCATTTT. It yields the protein CASSSAGQWQPQHF.

Worth noting for this clone: The same CDR3 also results from other DNA sequences found in this sample. The J gene is TRBJ2-7, the V gene TRBV6-5; D could derive from TRBD1 or TRBD2 (7 bases each). Germline V CDR1 and CDR2: MNHEY, SVGAGI. The CDR3 sequence is 16 residues long. V was shortened by 2 bases and J by 5 bases, with 19 bases between the two germline ends. CDR3 sequence (DNA): TGTGCCAGCAGTTACGGGGGGCAGGGGGGGTTCGACGAGCAGTACTTC. It translates to CASSYGGQGGFDEQYF.

V is TRBV5-4 and J is TRBJ2-5, with 13 positions matching TRBD2. Germline-derived CDR1 and CDR2 are SGHNT and YYREEE (reference sequence). This CDR3 is built from 15 residues. J gave up 7 bases and V 4 bases, and 7 bases lay outside the gene matches. CDR3 bases: TGTGCCAGCAGCCCAACGACTAGCGGGAGGAGGACCCAGTACTTC. This codes for CASSPTTSGRRTQYF.

The gene calls are TRBV19 and TRBJ1-1; TRBD1 aligns across 10 bases. V shed 5 bases and J 6 bases; nucleotides not matched to a gene: 9. From germline, CDR1 is LNHDA and CDR2 SQIVND (reference sequence). The CDR3 contains 15 residues. The DNA of the CDR3 is TGTGCCAGTAGTGCGCGACAGGGGGCGACATCTGAAGCTTTCTTT. Protein product: CASSARQGATSEAFF.

V is TRBV7-9 and J is TRBJ1-5; 7 nucleotides match TRBD1. Germline lookup yields CDR1 SEHNR and CDR2 FQNEAQ (reference sequence). This CDR3 is built from 15 residues. With V trimmed by 4 bases and J by 3 bases, 6 bases remained unmatched. The CDR3: CASSSGDSHNQPQHF. CDR3 sequence (DNA): TGTGCCAGCAGCTCCGGGGACAGCCACAATCAGCCCCAGCATTTT.

The chain carries TRBV7-2 and TRBJ2-3, with 9 positions matching TRBD2. This CDR3 region has 15 residues. Per the germline V gene, CDR1 is SGHTA and CDR2 is FQGNSA. Trimming removed 5 bases from V and 6 bases from J; junction bases left unmatched: 9. DNA of the CDR3: TGTGCCAGCAGCCCCAATGGACTAGCGTCCGATACGCAGTATTTT. Amino acids: CASSPNGLASDTQYF. The complete variable domain, with remaining parts taken from reference TRBV7-2 and TRBJ2-3, reads GAGVSQSPSNKVTEKGKDVELRCDPISGHTALYWYRQSLGQGLEFLIYFQGNSAPDKSGLPSDRFSAERTGGSVSTLTIQRTQQEDSAVYLCASSPNGLASDTQYFGPGTRLTVL.

The V and J genes are TRBV28 and TRBJ2-2; D gene unclear. The CDR3 loop spans 13 amino acids. Germline CDR1 is MDHEN and CDR2 is SYDVKM. V was clipped by 10 bases and J by 4 bases, with 13 bases between them. The CDR3 sequence is CATITAPTGELFF. CDR3 DNA: TGTGCCACCATCACGGCGCCCACCGGGGAGCTGTTTTTT.

The chain recombines TRBV19 with TRBJ1-3, with D uncertain. The germline V gene encodes CDR1 LNHDA and CDR2 SQIVND (reference sequence). CDR3 length: 14 residues. V was pared by 5 bases and J by 0 bases, with 8 bases between. The CDR3, as DNA: TGTGCCAGTAGTCCCCTGAGCTCTGGAAACACCATATATTTT. This encodes CASSPLSSGNTIYF. Based on the CDR3 plus reference TRBV19 and TRBJ1-3, the full variable domain is DGGITQSPKYLFRKEGQNVTLSCEQNLNHDAMYWYRQDPGQGLRLIYYSQIVNDFQKGDIAEGYSVSREKKESFPLTVTSAQKNPTAFYLCASSPLSSGNTIYFGEGSWLTVV.

The chain uses TRBV11-3 and TRBJ2-7; D possibly uses TRBD1 or TRBD2 (5 bases each). In germline, CDR1 is SGHNT, CDR2 YENEEA. The V end lost 2 bases, the J end lost 7 bases, and 15 bases lay between the germline ends. The CDR3 runs to 14 residues. CDR3 sequence: CASSLPRPGSEQYF. CDR3 in DNA: TGTGCCAGCAGCTTACCCCGGCCAGGGAGTGAGCAGTACTTC.

The J gene is TRBJ1-4, the V gene TRBV5-1; 7 bases are a match to TRBD1. After removal of 0 bases from V and 3 bases from J, the junction contained 5 bases not matched to a gene. This CDR3 contains 16 residues. Germline CDR1 SGHRS, CDR2 YFSETQ. CDR3 sequence reads: CASSLEGGRANEKLFF. CDR3 DNA: TGCGCCAGCAGCTTGGAAGGGGGCAGAGCTAATGAAAAACTGTTTTTT.